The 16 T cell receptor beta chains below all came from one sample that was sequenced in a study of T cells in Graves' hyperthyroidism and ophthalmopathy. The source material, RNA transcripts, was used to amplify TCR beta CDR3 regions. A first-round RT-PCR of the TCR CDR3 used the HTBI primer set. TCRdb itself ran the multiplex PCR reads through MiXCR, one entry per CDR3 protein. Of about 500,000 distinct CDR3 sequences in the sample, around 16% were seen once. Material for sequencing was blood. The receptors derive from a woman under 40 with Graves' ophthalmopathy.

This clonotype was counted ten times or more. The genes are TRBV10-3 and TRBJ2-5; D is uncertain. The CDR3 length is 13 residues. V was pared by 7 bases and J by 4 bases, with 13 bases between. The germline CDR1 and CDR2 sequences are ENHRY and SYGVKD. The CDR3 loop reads CAIKGGRTETQYF. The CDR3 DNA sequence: TGTGCCATCAAGGGCGGCAGAACAGAGACCCAGTACTTC.

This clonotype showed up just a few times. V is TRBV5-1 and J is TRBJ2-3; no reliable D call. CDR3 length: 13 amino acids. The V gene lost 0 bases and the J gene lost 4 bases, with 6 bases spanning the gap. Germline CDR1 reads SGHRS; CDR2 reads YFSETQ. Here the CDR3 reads CASSLGDADTQYF. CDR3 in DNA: TGCGCCAGCAGCTTGGGAGACGCAGATACGCAGTATTTT.

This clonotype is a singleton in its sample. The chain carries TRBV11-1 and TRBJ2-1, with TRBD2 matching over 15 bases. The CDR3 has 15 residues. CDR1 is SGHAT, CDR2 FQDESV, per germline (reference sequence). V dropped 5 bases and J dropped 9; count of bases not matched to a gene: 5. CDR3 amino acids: CASSRTSGRAGEQFF. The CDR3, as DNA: TGTGCCAGCAGCCGGACTAGCGGGAGGGCCGGTGAGCAGTTCTTC.

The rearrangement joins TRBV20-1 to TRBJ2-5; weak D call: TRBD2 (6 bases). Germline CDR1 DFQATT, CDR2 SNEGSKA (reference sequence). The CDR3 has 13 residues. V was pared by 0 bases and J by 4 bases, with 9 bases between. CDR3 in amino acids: CSAREISGETQYF. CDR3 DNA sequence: TGCAGTGCTAGAGAGATTAGCGGAGAGACCCAGTACTTC.

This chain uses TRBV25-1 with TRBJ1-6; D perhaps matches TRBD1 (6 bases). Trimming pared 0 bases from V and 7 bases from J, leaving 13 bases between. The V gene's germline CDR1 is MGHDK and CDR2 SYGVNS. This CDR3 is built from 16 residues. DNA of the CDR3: TGTGCCAGCAGTGAATACAGGGGAAGTGGGAATTCACCCCTCCACTTT. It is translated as CASSEYRGSGNSPLHF.

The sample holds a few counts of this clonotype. The CDR3 coding sequence is TGCGCCAGCAGCCTACACCCCCCCGAGACAGGGGTCATTCAGCCCCAGCATTTT. It yields the protein CASSLHPPETGVIQPQHF. J is TRBJ1-5 and V is TRBV4-1; 8 bases agree with TRBD1. With 4 bases clipped from V and 6 bases from J, the junction kept 17 bases outside the gene matches. Germline V gene lookup returns CDR1 MGHRA and CDR2 YSYEKL. The CDR3 contains 18 residues.

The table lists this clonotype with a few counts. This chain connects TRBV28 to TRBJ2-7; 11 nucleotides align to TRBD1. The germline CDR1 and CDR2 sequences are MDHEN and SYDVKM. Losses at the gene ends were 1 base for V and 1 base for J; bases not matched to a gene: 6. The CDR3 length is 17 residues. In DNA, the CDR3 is TGTGCCAGCAGTTTATCAGCCCGGGACAGGGGGTCCTACGAGCAGTACTTC. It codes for CASSLSARDRGSYEQYF.

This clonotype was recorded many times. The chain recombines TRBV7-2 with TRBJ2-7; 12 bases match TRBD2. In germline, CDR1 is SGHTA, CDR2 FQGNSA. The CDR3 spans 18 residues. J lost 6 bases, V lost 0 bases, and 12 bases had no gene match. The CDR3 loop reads CASSLARASGRVSGEQYF. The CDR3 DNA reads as TGTGCCAGCAGCTTAGCGAGGGCTAGCGGGAGGGTTTCAGGCGAGCAGTACTTC.

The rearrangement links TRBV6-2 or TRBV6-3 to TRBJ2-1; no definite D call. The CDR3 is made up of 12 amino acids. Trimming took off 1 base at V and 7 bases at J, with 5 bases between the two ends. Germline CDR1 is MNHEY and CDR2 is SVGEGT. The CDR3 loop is CASSYLHNEQFF. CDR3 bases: TGTGCCAGCAGTTACTTACATAATGAGCAGTTCTTC.

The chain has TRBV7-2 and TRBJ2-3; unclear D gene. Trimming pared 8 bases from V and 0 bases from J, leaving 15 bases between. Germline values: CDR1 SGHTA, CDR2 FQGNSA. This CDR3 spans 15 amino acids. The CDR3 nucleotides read TGTGCCAGCGTAGGAAATCCCGCTAGCACAGATACGCAGTATTTT. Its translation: CASVGNPASTDTQYF.

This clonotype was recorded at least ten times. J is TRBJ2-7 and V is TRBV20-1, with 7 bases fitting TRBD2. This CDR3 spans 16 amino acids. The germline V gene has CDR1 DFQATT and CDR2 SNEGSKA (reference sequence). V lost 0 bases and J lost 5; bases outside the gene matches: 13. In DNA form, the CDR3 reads TGCAGTGCTAGAGACCCCTTTCGGGCGACTAGCAACGAGCAGTACTTC. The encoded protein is CSARDPFRATSNEQYF.

The CDR3 loop reads CATSRDGIGRGGTEAFF. DNA of the CDR3: TGTGCCACCAGCAGAGATGGCATTGGCAGGGGAGGGACTGAAGCTTTCTTT. The chain combines TRBV15 with TRBJ1-1; the D gene is possibly TRBD1 (6 bases). CDR3 length: 17 amino acids. The V gene's germline CDR1 is LNHNV and CDR2 YYDKDF (reference sequence). V was cut by 0 bases and J by 5 bases, with 19 bases left in between.

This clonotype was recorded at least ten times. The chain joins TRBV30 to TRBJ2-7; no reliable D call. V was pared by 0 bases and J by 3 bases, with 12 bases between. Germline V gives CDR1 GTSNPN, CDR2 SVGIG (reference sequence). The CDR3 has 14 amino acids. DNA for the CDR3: TGTGCCTGGAGTGTACGGGCAGGAAACTACGAGCAGTACTTC. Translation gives CAWSVRAGNYEQYF.

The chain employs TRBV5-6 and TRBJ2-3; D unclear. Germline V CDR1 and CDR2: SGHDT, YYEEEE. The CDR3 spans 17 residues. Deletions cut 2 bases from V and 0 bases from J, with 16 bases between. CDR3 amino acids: CASSFRALSTSTDTQYF. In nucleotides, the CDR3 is TGTGCCAGCAGCTTCCGGGCTCTTAGTACTAGCACAGATACGCAGTATTTT.

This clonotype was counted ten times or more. For the CDR3, the DNA is TGCAGTGCTAGGGCGAGGAACCAAGAGACCCAGTACTTC. This codes for CSARARNQETQYF. This chain joins TRBV20-1 and TRBJ2-5; no clear D gene. Between the trimmed V and J ends, which lost 3 bases and 0 bases, there was a span of 8 bases. The CDR3 spans 13 residues. In germline, CDR1 is DFQATT, CDR2 SNEGSKA (reference sequence).

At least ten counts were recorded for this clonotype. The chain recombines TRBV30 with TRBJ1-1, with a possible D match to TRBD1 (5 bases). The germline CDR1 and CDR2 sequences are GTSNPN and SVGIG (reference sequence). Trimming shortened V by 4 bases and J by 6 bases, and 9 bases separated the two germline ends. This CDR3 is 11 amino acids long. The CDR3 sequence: CAWTGSAEAFF. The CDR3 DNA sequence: TGTGCCTGGACAGGGAGCGCTGAAGCTTTCTTT.